This is a list of T cell receptor beta chains from one sample in a study of Graves' ophthalmopathy and Graves' hyperthyroidism. Each CDR3 protein gets one entry after TCRdb re-called the multiplex PCR reads with MiXCR. The sample shows roughly 420,000 distinct CDR3 sequences, roughly 20% of them seen only once. Source material: peripheral blood. All receptors come from a woman aged 18-35 years with stable Graves' hyperthyroidism. Each CDR3 is given without its conserved first and last residue. The D gene is left open where the match is weak.

TRBJ2-7 TRBD2 TRBV20-1 SARLAGNSYEQY
TRBJ2-7 NA TRBV29-1 SVEDRAGPHEQY
TRBJ2-7 NA TRBV6-5 ASSYFRTYEQY
TRBJ1-5 NA TRBV27 ASSPVRGVGQPQH
TRBJ2-7 TRBD1 TRBV20-1 SAPRTGYEQY
TRBJ1-1 NA TRBV7-3 ASSLNGGVSEAF
TRBJ1-1 NA TRBV6-2/TRBV6-3 ASSYSMARGAF
TRBJ1-2 NA TRBV12-3/TRBV12-4 ASSFLRDPNYGYT
TRBJ1-5 NA TRBV6-5 ASSYSIGDIPQH
TRBJ1-6 TRBD1 TRBV6-5 ASSYSRQGDSPLH
TRBJ2-7 TRBD2 TRBV2 ASSEALAGGHEQY
TRBJ1-1 NA TRBV30 AWRPGAEAF
TRBJ2-7 TRBD2 TRBV6-5 ASSYVRGGYEQY
TRBJ2-2 NA TRBV9 ASSAPLTGPKNTGELF
TRBJ2-7 TRBD2 TRBV12-3/TRBV12-4 ASSLRGTTYEQY